A single sample is the source of the 10 T cell receptor beta chains below, sequenced in a study of blood T cell repertoires in COVID-19 (dated by TCRdb to about 2020). Libraries were prepared through the immunoSEQ multiplex PCR assay. TCRdb holds this immuneACCESS table with in-frame rearrangements only. Some clones are missing; in checked studies, unresolved V genes explain under half, and the rest has no known cause. Here the sample has roughly 20,000 clones; about 90% occur a single time. The ten largest clones take up over 7% of the sample. The source material was peripheral blood. These receptors were obtained from a human donor with active COVID-19. The donor label of this sample is uncertain.

V gene TRBV24-1 combines with J gene TRBJ1-5, with D perhaps TRBD1 (5 bases). V was clipped by 9 bases and J by 0 bases, with 32 bases between them. Germline assignment: CDR1 KGHDR and CDR2 SFDVKD. The CDR3 covers 21 residues. CDR3 sequence: CATPQDAGKSPDKYSNQPQHF. The DNA for the CDR3 is TGTGCCACCCCCCAAGATGCAGGGAAATCCCCAGACAAATATAGCAATCAGCCCCAGCATTTT.

The chain has TRBV2 and TRBJ1-2; the match to TRBD1 covers 7 bases. The ends lost 10 bases at V and 1 base at J; junction bases unmatched: 9. The CDR3 consists of 14 residues. CDR1 is SNHLY and CDR2 is FYNNEI in the germline V gene. The CDR3 sequence is CATTGASFNYGYTF. The DNA of the CDR3 is TGTGCCACCACAGGGGCCTCCTTTAACTATGGCTACACCTTC.

V usage is TRBV19 and J usage is TRBJ2-1; 8 positions match TRBD1. This CDR3 has 16 residues. Germline V gives CDR1 LNHDA, CDR2 SQIVND (reference sequence). The V segment lost 6 bases and the J segment 5 bases; nucleotides outside the gene matches: 12. CDR3 in amino acids: CASSPRQGMIDNEQFF. The DNA for the CDR3 is TGTGCCAGTAGCCCCCGACAGGGGATGATTGACAATGAGCAGTTCTTC.

The J gene is TRBJ2-3, the V gene TRBV24-1, with D possibly TRBD2 on 5 matching bases. CDR1 is KGHDR and CDR2 is SFDVKD in the germline V gene. The CDR3 sequence is 11 residues long. The CDR3 DNA is TGTGGCCCCCCGACGGGGGATACGCAGTATTTT. As protein: CGPPTGDTQYF.

The chain links TRBV25-1 to TRBJ1-2; 9 bases fit TRBD1. Per germline, CDR1 MGHDK and CDR2 SYGVNS. V lost 5 bases and J lost 6; bases outside the gene matches: 7. The CDR3 totals 14 residues. CDR3 region: CASSLGQGSDGYTF. The CDR3 DNA is TGTGCCAGCAGTCTGGGACAGGGAAGCGATGGCTACACCTTC.

This clone was seen once. The chain links TRBV3-1 (or the pseudogene TRBV3-2) to TRBJ2-7; 8 positions agree with TRBD1. The germline V gene has CDR1 LGHDT and CDR2 YNNKEL (reference sequence). The V segment lost 3 bases and the J segment 2 bases; nucleotides outside the gene matches: 6. CDR3 length equals 15 residues. DNA for the CDR3: TGTGCCAGCAGCCAGGGAAGGACAGGGACCTACGAGCAGTACTTC. Encoded protein: CASSQGRTGTYEQYF.

The rearrangement joins TRBV10-3 to TRBJ2-5, with D possibly matching TRBD2 (6 bases). Deletions cut 4 bases from V and 1 base from J, with 10 bases between. The CDR3 is 14 residues long. The germline CDR1 and CDR2 sequences are ENHRY and SYGVKD. CDR3 DNA: TGTGCCATCAGTGGGGAGCGGGTCCAAGAGACCCAGTACTTC. Its protein product is CAISGERVQETQYF.

The V gene is TRBV28, the J gene TRBJ2-1, with D maybe TRBD2 (6 bases). V lost 1 base, J lost 1 base, and 11 bases lay in between. Germline CDR1 MDHEN, CDR2 SYDVKM. The CDR3 has 16 residues. In DNA, the CDR3 is TGTGCCAGCAGTTTATCGGGGGAAGGGTCCTACAATGAGCAGTTCTTC. Its translation is CASSLSGEGSYNEQFF.

The rearrangement joins TRBV19 to TRBJ2-3; the D is unclear. The germline V and J ends were trimmed by 3 bases and 6 bases, with 10 bases remaining between them. CDR3 size: 13 residues. Germline values: CDR1 LNHDA, CDR2 SQIVND (reference sequence). The CDR3 sequence is CASSIALPDTQYF. Here the CDR3 DNA reads TGTGCCAGTAGTATCGCGCTCCCGGATACGCAGTATTTT.

V usage is TRBV4-3 and J usage is TRBJ1-1; D is perhaps TRBD1 (5 bases). Germline assignment: CDR1 LGHNA and CDR2 YSLEER. V was cut by 0 bases and J by 0 bases, with 11 bases left in between. The CDR3 extends over 16 amino acids. The CDR3, as DNA: TGCGCCAGCAGCCAAGATCGCCGGGGGATGAACACTGAAGCTTTCTTT. Protein: CASSQDRRGMNTEAFF.